This passage covers 4 T cell receptor beta chains from one sample sequenced in a study of T cells in Graves' hyperthyroidism and ophthalmopathy. Amplified TCR beta CDR3 regions came from RNA transcripts. An initial round of RT-PCR targeting the TCR CDR3 relied on the HTBI primer set. TCRdb redid the calling of the multiplex PCR reads with MiXCR, one entry per CDR3 protein. The sample holds approximately 560,000 distinct CDR3 sequences; around 46% are singletons and the top ten take 8.2%. Sequencing was performed on peripheral blood or thyroid tissue (not recorded which). These receptors all stem from a woman younger than 35 with Graves' hyperthyroidism.

Notes on this clonotype: A read error may explain this, as a much larger clone is one base away. The rearrangement links TRBV29-1 to TRBJ1-4; TRBD1 matches at 7 bases. Germline CDR1 reads SQVTM; CDR2 reads ANQGSEA. This CDR3 region has 12 residues. The ends lost 8 bases at V and 7 bases at J; junction bases unmatched: 7. CDR3 in DNA: TGCAGCACTCGGGCAGGGGGTGAAAAACTGTTTTTT. It translates to CSTRAGGEKLFF.

This clonotype was counted only a few times. This rearrangement joins TRBV19 to TRBJ1-2; TRBD1 might be the D (5 bases). Trimming shortened V by 5 bases and J by 4 bases, and 11 bases separated the two germline ends. The CDR3 runs to 13 residues. Germline CDR1 LNHDA, CDR2 SQIVND (reference sequence). The CDR3 coding sequence is TGTGCCAGTAGTCTACAGGAGCGCTATGGCTACACCTTC. It yields the protein CASSLQERYGYTF.

The chain combines TRBV2 with TRBJ1-6; no reliable D call. This CDR3 has 12 residues. Between the trimmed V and J ends, which lost 4 bases and 9 bases, there was a span of 7 bases. CDR1 is SNHLY and CDR2 is FYNNEI in the germline V gene. Written as DNA, the CDR3 is TGTGCCAGCAGTGCCCGGGGTTCACCCCTCCACTTT. This gives the protein CASSARGSPLHF.

This clonotype was picked up a small number of times. The rearrangement joins TRBV7-2 to TRBJ1-1; D is ambiguous. Trimming stripped 8 bases from V and 1 base from J, with 11 bases between. The germline CDR1 and CDR2 sequences are SGHTA and FQGNSA. The CDR3 runs 13 residues. The CDR3 loop reads CASSPQPNTEAFF. As DNA, the CDR3 is TGTGCCAGCTCACCCCAACCGAACACTGAAGCTTTCTTT.